This T cell receptor (beta chain) came from a study of cytomegalovirus exposure and HLA in healthy donors. This clone was detected only a few times. The CDR3 runs to 14 residues. Per germline, CDR1 PRHDT and CDR2 FYEKMQ (reference sequence). Trimming removed 7 bases at V and 9 bases at J, with 19 bases between. The PCR was carried out with 60 Vbeta primers and 13 Jbeta primers. TCRdb's table, derived via immunoSEQ multiplex PCR, lists solely in-frame clones and lacks some. The profile shows about 110,000 clones, 55% to 80% of them singletons. The sequence derives from a woman in her twenties or thirties in good health and CMV-seronegative. The sequenced sample consisted of PBMCs. The chain has TRBV13 and TRBJ1-3, with D perhaps TRBD1 (5 bases). CDR3 DNA sequence: TGTGCCAGCACCGCGGGACCGGAAAAGGGCACCATATATTTT. It yields the protein CASTAGPEKGTIYF.